The 11 T cell receptor beta chains in this list originate from one sample, sequenced in a study of blood T cell repertoires in COVID-19 (TCRdb year 2020). Libraries were made using the immunoSEQ multiplex PCR assay. TCRdb's version of the immuneACCESS table is confined to in-frame rearrangements and falls short of the full clone set. An unresolved V gene accounts for under half of the shortfall where checked; the remainder is of unknown origin. The table for this sample lists 190,000 or so clones; around 82% of them were counted only once. The leading ten clones occupy around 11% of the sample. The sample comprised PBMCs or T cells enriched from blood (not recorded which). The receptors derive from a man aged 35 to 55 who had recovered from COVID-19.

The chain joins TRBV28 to TRBJ2-1, with D uncertain. This CDR3 comprises 13 residues. Trimming stripped 5 bases from V and 5 bases from J, with 10 bases between. Germline V lookup: CDR1 MDHEN, CDR2 SYDVKM. The CDR3 loop is CASSRTVNNEQFF. The CDR3 bases are TGTGCCAGCAGTCGAACTGTGAACAATGAGCAGTTCTTC.

The chain joins TRBV9 to TRBJ1-1; D ambiguous. Germline V gene data show CDR1 as SGDLS and CDR2 as YYNGEE. V was clipped by 0 bases and J by 2 bases, with 11 bases between them. CDR3 length equals 15 residues. The CDR3 region is CASSVGGGGNTEAFF. As DNA, the CDR3 is TGTGCCAGCAGCGTAGGTGGAGGTGGAAACACTGAAGCTTTCTTT. The full variable domain, in which reference TRBV9 and TRBJ1-1 provide the parts outside the CDR3, is DSGVTQTPKHLITATGQRVTLRCSPRSGDLSVYWYQQSLDQGLQFLIQYYNGEERAKGNILERFSAQQFPDLHSELNLSSLELGDSALYFCASSVGGGGNTEAFFGQGTRLTVV.

The rearrangement links TRBV19 to TRBJ2-7; 7 bases match TRBD1. This CDR3 is built from 15 residues. V shed 5 bases, J shed 3 bases, and the junction held 10 bases outside the gene matches. The V gene's germline CDR1 is LNHDA and CDR2 SQIVND (reference sequence). This chain's CDR3 is CASSPRQGNDYEQYF. The CDR3 DNA follows: TGTGCCAGTAGTCCGCGACAGGGCAATGACTACGAGCAGTACTTC.

The chain uses TRBV5-1 and TRBJ2-7, with D perhaps TRBD2 (5 bases). The V and J ends lost 2 bases and 5 bases respectively, with 11 bases between them. This CDR3 is built from 13 residues. CDR1 is SGHRS and CDR2 is YFSETQ in the germline V gene. CDR3 residues: CASSLPSRNEQYF. The CDR3 region has the DNA TGCGCCAGCAGCTTACCTAGCAGGAACGAGCAGTACTTC.

The chain links TRBV5-1 to TRBJ2-1; 7 bases fit TRBD1. Germline CDR1 reads SGHRS; CDR2 reads YFSETQ. V shed 3 bases, J shed 0 bases, and the junction held 3 bases outside the gene matches. The CDR3 is made up of 15 amino acids. The CDR3 DNA follows: TGCGCCAGCAGCTCCGGGACAGCCTCCTACAATGAGCAGTTCTTC. Translation: CASSSGTASYNEQFF.

The J gene is TRBJ1-2, the V gene TRBV4-1, with 9 bases lining up with TRBD1. This CDR3 contains 13 residues. The J segment lost 7 bases and the V segment lost 5 bases, leaving 5 bases of the junction unmatched. Germline lookup yields CDR1 MGHRA and CDR2 YSYEKL. CDR3 sequence (DNA): TGCGCCAGCAGCGACGGGACAGGGATTGGCTACACCTTC. Its translation: CASSDGTGIGYTF.

The V call is TRBV7-2, the J call TRBJ1-4; TRBD1 is a possible D gene (5 bases). Germline lookup yields CDR1 SGHTA and CDR2 FQGNSA. This CDR3 spans 15 amino acids. V lost 2 bases and J 6 bases, leaving 13 bases between the germline ends. The CDR3 sequence is CASSLLRGVDEKLFF. The CDR3 DNA reads as TGTGCCAGCAGCTTACTTCGGGGGGTAGATGAAAAACTGTTTTTT.

The V call is TRBV7-9, the J call TRBJ1-3; D gene unclear. The CDR3 runs to 13 residues. Germline V CDR1 and CDR2: SEHNR, FQNEAQ (reference sequence). V was cut by 6 bases and J by 0 bases, with 6 bases left in between. CDR3 residues: CASRSLSGNTIYF. The CDR3 DNA reads as TGTGCCAGCAGGAGCCTCTCTGGAAACACCATATATTTT.

The genes are TRBV7-8 and TRBJ2-1; D might be TRBD1 (6 bases). The ends were cut back, 2 bases at V and 4 bases at J, with 18 bases in the middle. CDR1 is SGHVS, CDR2 FQNEAQ, per germline. The CDR3 runs to 17 residues. The CDR3 nucleotides are TGTGCCAGCAGCTTACTCCCCAGGGGCCAGGTTTACAATGAGCAGTTCTTC. Translation: CASSLLPRGQVYNEQFF. Full variable domain (rest looked up from reference TRBV7-8 and TRBJ2-1): GAGVSQSPRYKVAKRGQDVALRCDPISGHVSLFWYQQALGQGPEFLTYFQNEAQLDKSGLPSDRFFAERPEGSVSTLKIQRTQQEDSAVYLCASSLLPRGQVYNEQFFGPGTRLTVL.

CDR3 sequence: CAWSATADTQYF. CDR3 nucleotides: TGTGCCTGGAGTGCCACTGCAGATACGCAGTATTTT. This rearrangement joins TRBV30 to TRBJ2-3; D is undetermined. V was pared by 1 base and J by 4 bases, with 6 bases between. There are 12 residues in the CDR3. Germline CDR1 is GTSNPN and CDR2 is SVGIG (reference sequence).

This clone was counted once. J is TRBJ1-2 and V is TRBV25-1; D might be TRBD1 (5 bases). The CDR3 runs 13 residues. Deletions cut 5 bases from V and 3 bases from J, with 10 bases between. Germline-derived CDR1 and CDR2 are MGHDK and SYGVNS. CDR3 nucleotides: TGTGCCAGCAGTAGGCAGGGTGACTATGGCTACACCTTC. Translating gives CASSRQGDYGYTF.